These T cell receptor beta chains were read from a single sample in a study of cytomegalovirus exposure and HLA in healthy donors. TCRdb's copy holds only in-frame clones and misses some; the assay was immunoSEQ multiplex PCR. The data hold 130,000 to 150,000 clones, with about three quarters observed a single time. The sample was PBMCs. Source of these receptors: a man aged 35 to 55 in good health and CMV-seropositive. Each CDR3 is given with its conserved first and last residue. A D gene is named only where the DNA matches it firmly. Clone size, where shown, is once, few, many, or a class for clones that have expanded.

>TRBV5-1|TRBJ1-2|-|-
TGCGCCAGCAGCTTGGTCCCAGAGGTAGGAGGCTACACCTTC
CASSLVPEVGGYTF
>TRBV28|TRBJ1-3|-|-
TGTGCCAGCAGTTCAGGCAGCCTCTCTGGAAACACCATATATTTT
CASSSGSLSGNTIYF
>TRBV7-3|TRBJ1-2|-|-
TGTGCCAGCAGCTCCGCGGGATTCTATGGCTACACCTTC
CASSSAGFYGYTF
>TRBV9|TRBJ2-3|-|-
TGTGCCAGCAGCGTCTCTCCGGGTGAGGCAGATACGCAGTATTTT
CASSVSPGEADTQYF
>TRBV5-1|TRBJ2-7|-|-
TGCGCCAGCAGCTTGGATGGTTCCTTATTATCGGGGGAGCAGTACTTC
CASSLDGSLLSGEQYF
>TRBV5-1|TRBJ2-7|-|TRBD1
TGCGCCAGCAGCTCAGGGACAGGCGACGAGCAGTACTTC
CASSSGTGDEQYF
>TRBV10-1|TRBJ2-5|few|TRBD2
TGCGCCAGCATCGGGAGGGCTCAAGAGACCCAGTACTTC
CASIGRAQETQYF
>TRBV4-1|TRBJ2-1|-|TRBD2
TGCGCCAGCAGCCAAGCCCGCGGGAGGGTGGACTACAATGAGCAGTTCTTC
CASSQARGRVDYNEQFF
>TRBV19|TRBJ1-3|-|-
TGTGCCAGTAGTATTGGGACTACTGGAAACACCATATATTTT
CASSIGTTGNTIYF
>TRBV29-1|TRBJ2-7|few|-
TGCAGCGTCCTACAGGGTAGTACCTACGAGCAGTACTTC
CSVLQGSTYEQYF
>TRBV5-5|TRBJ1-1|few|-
TGTGCCAGCAGCTTGGTGAGCACTGAAGCTTTCTTT
CASSLVSTEAFF
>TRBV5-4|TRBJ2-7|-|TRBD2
TGTGCCAGCAGCTTGGGGGGACTAGCGGGAGAATTGTCCTACGAGCAGTACTTC
CASSLGGLAGELSYEQYF
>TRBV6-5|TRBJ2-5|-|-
TGTGCCAGCAGTTACTCCGAGGTCATGGTGGGGACCCAGTACTTC
CASSYSEVMVGTQYF
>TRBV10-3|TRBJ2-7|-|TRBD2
TGTGCCATCAGTGAGTCTAGGACTAGCGGGAGCTACGAGCAGTACTTC
CAISESRTSGSYEQYF